Listed here are 19 T cell receptor beta chains from one sample, sequenced in a study of CD8+ T cells in alopecia areata. RNA extraction and reverse transcription yielded cDNA as sequencing template. The data were produced by immunoSEQ multiplex PCR, yet TCRdb's version contains in-frame clones alone and is incomplete. Of over 100,000 clones listed, about 47% are singletons. The sequences come from CD8+ T cells sorted from blood, collected at week 0. The receptor set was obtained from a human donor with alopecia areata.

The gene calls are TRBV5-4 and TRBJ2-1; a possible D gene is TRBD1 (6 bases). The CDR3 contains 13 residues. V gave up 4 bases and J gave up 6 bases, with 11 bases separating them. Germline-derived CDR1 and CDR2 are SGHNT and YYREEE (reference sequence). The CDR3 reads CASSEARGNEQFF. The CDR3, as DNA: TGTGCCAGCAGCGAGGCCAGGGGCAATGAGCAGTTCTTC.

This clone was found a few times. The chain carries TRBV4-1 and TRBJ2-3, with TRBD1 matching over 7 bases. Germline V lookup: CDR1 MGHRA, CDR2 YSYEKL. The CDR3 extends over 14 amino acids. V lost 1 base, J lost 6 bases, and 4 bases stayed unmatched. In DNA form, the CDR3 reads TGCGCCAGCAGCCAAGCTACAGGGGTGGATACGCAGTATTTT. Translated: CASSQATGVDTQYF.

This clone was counted only a few times. It may be a read error: a sequence one base away is much more abundant. V is TRBV7-7 and J is TRBJ1-2; D ambiguous. CDR1 SSHAT and CDR2 FNYEAQ come from the germline V gene (reference sequence). CDR3 length equals 15 residues. The CDR3: CASSQDRASGYGYTF. CDR3 sequence (DNA): TGCGCCAGCAGCCAAGATAGGGCCAGCGGCTATGGCTACACCTTC.

V and J are TRBV29-1 and TRBJ2-5, with 8 bases fitting TRBD1. CDR3 length: 12 residues. Losses at the gene ends were 6 bases for V and 3 bases for J; bases not matched to a gene: 3. Germline V CDR1 and CDR2: SQVTM, ANQGSEA. The DNA of the CDR3 is TGCAGCGTCAGGACAGGGAAAGAGACCCAGTACTTC. It translates to CSVRTGKETQYF.

The rearrangement links TRBV30 to TRBJ1-1; TRBD1 is a possible D gene (6 bases). The V gene's germline CDR1 is GTSNPN and CDR2 SVGIG (reference sequence). V was cut by 4 bases and J by 0 bases, with 12 bases left in between. The CDR3 consists of 14 residues. Here the CDR3 reads CAWTLGHLNTEAFF. CDR3 nucleotide sequence: TGTGCCTGGACCCTGGGACACTTGAACACTGAAGCTTTCTTT.

This clone was recorded once. V gene TRBV6-5 combines with J gene TRBJ2-5; 8 bases match TRBD2. The CDR3 runs to 14 residues. Germline V gene lookup returns CDR1 MNHEY and CDR2 SVGAGI. V dropped 5 bases and J dropped 5; count of bases not matched to a gene: 7. The CDR3 nucleotides are TGTGCCAGCAGTCCCCCGGCTAGCGGGGAGACCCAGTACTTC. It yields the protein CASSPPASGETQYF.

This clone appeared a single time. V is TRBV30 and J is TRBJ1-2; the D is unclear. Per the germline V gene, CDR1 is GTSNPN and CDR2 is SVGIG (reference sequence). The V end was cut by 0 bases, the J end by 2 bases, with 19 bases between. The CDR3 covers 17 residues. DNA for the CDR3: TGTGCCTGGAGTGTATTCCGGGGATCCACCGGAAACTATGGCTACACCTTC. The encoded protein is CAWSVFRGSTGNYGYTF.

This chain links TRBV9 with TRBJ2-5, with D perhaps assigned TRBD1 or TRBD2 (5 bases each). Germline V CDR1 and CDR2: SGDLS, YYNGEE. Trimming removed 3 bases at V and 0 bases at J, with 6 bases between. CDR3 length equals 13 residues. DNA for the CDR3: TGTGCCAGCAGCGGGGGGTACCAAGAGACCCAGTACTTC. Its translation is CASSGGYQETQYF.

The rearrangement uses TRBV4-1 and TRBJ1-1; 8 nucleotides agree with TRBD1. The length of the CDR3 is 14 residues. From germline, CDR1 is MGHRA and CDR2 YSYEKL. V lost 1 base to trimming and J lost 6 bases; unmatched junction nucleotides: 4. The CDR3 sequence: CASSQVSGGAEAFF. DNA for the CDR3: TGCGCCAGCAGCCAAGTCTCAGGGGGCGCTGAAGCTTTCTTT.

V gene TRBV5-1 combines with J gene TRBJ1-1; TRBD1 matches at 8 bases. CDR1 is SGHRS, CDR2 YFSETQ, per germline. Trimming at V came to 3 bases and at J to 0 bases, leaving 4 bases not matched to a gene. The CDR3 is 15 residues long. The CDR3 DNA reads as TGCGCCAGCAGCTCGGACAGGGAGATGAACACTGAAGCTTTCTTT. This translates into CASSSDREMNTEAFF.

The CDR3 DNA sequence: TGTGCCAGCAGTTTATCTTGGCAGGGGGCGAACGAGCAGTACTTC. Translated: CASSLSWQGANEQYF. This chain links TRBV27 with TRBJ2-7, with TRBD1 matching over 8 bases. The CDR3 covers 15 residues. Germline lookup yields CDR1 MNHEY and CDR2 SMNVEV (reference sequence). The junction had 6 bases not matched to a gene; V was cut back by 0 bases and J by 5 bases.

The chain has TRBV6-5 and TRBJ2-2; D is undetermined. The CDR3 has 15 amino acids. Trimming left V 1 base short and J 1 base short, with 7 bases between. CDR1 is MNHEY, CDR2 SVGAGI, per germline. The DNA of the CDR3 is TGTGCCAGCAGTTACTGGGCTGAGAACACCGGGGAGCTGTTTTTT. Its translation is CASSYWAENTGELFF.

The chain is built from TRBV6-5 and TRBJ2-7; TRBD2 matches at 7 bases. The CDR3 is 15 residues long. With V trimmed by 6 bases and J by 2 bases, 10 bases remained unmatched. Germline CDR1 is MNHEY and CDR2 is SVGAGI. The CDR3 loop reads CASSPLAVNTYEQYF. The CDR3 nucleotides are TGTGCCAGCAGCCCCCTAGCGGTTAACACCTACGAGCAGTACTTC.

The chain uses TRBV5-6 and TRBJ1-4, with D hard to call. Trimming removed 1 base at V and 8 bases at J, with 6 bases between. Germline V gives CDR1 SGHDT, CDR2 YYEEEE. The CDR3 sequence is 12 residues long. CDR3 region: CASSLRREKLFF. CDR3 sequence (DNA): TGTGCCAGCAGCTTGCGGAGGGAAAAACTGTTTTTT.

A remark on this clone: Its ends do not fully match the called genes, so a read error is possible. The chain uses TRBV5-1 and TRBJ2-7, with 10 bases aligning to TRBD2. The CDR3 consists of 17 residues. Germline V CDR1 and CDR2: SGHRS, YFSETQ. This CDR3 reads CASSFIPRTSGSHEQYF. CDR3 DNA: TGCGCCAGCAGCTTTATCCCCCGGACTAGCGGCTCCCACGAGCAGTACTTC.

The chain combines TRBV29-1 with TRBJ1-2, with unresolved D. In germline, CDR1 is SQVTM, CDR2 ANQGSEA. The CDR3 is made up of 11 amino acids. Deletions cut 6 bases from V and 3 bases from J, with 8 bases between. The CDR3 nucleotides read TGCAGCGTCCGGGCGGACTATGGCTACACCTTC. Translating gives CSVRADYGYTF.

This chain links TRBV30 with TRBJ2-7; the D is unclear. The germline V gene has CDR1 GTSNPN and CDR2 SVGIG (reference sequence). V lost 2 bases and J 2 bases, leaving 10 bases between the germline ends. This CDR3 has 13 residues. This CDR3 reads CAWSPRTTYEQYF. In DNA, the CDR3 is TGTGCCTGGAGTCCCCGGACCACCTACGAGCAGTACTTC.

There are a few counts of this clone. This rearrangement joins TRBV7-3 to TRBJ2-1; possibly TRBD1 or TRBD2 for D (5 bases each). From germline, CDR1 is SGHTA and CDR2 FQGTGA. Trimming took 0 bases from V and 2 from J, leaving 11 bases between them. CDR3 length equals 16 residues. CDR3 DNA: TGTGCCAGCAGCTTAACAGGCAGGGAGACCTACAATGAGCAGTTCTTC. This encodes CASSLTGRETYNEQFF. The full variable domain, with the rest looked up from reference TRBV7-3 and TRBJ2-1, is GAGVSQTPSNKVTEKGKYVELRCDPISGHTALYWYRQSLGQGPEFLIYFQGTGAADDSGLPNDRFFAVRPEGSVSTLKIQRTERGDSAVYLCASSLTGRETYNEQFFGPGTRLTVL.

J is TRBJ1-1 and V is TRBV5-8; D gene ambiguous. CDR3 length: 13 residues. The germline V gene encodes CDR1 SGHTS and CDR2 YDEGEE. The germline V and J ends were trimmed by 3 bases and 1 base, with 7 bases remaining between them. The CDR3: CASSSMGNTEAFF. The CDR3 DNA is TGTGCCAGCAGCTCGATGGGGAACACTGAAGCTTTCTTT.